Included here is one T cell receptor beta chain sequence, with context. Between the trimmed V and J ends, which lost 1 base and 5 bases, there was a span of 15 bases. Germline CDR1 and CDR2: SEHNR and FQNEAQ (reference sequence). This CDR3 has 16 residues. Study members were between roughly 18 and 100 years old and lived in approximately 25 US regions. Two negative PCRs, clearance, or symptom resolution were required of recovered Cohort 3 donors. The sample comes from a study of blood T cell repertoires in COVID-19. The overall study: Sources were T cells, B-cell-depleted T cells, or PBMCs; the material itself was cDNA or gDNA.

Original handling: Amplification from reference gene primers served as the basis for estimated nucleated cell counts. The protocol was immunoSEQ multiplex PCR, while the TCRdb copy is restricted to in-frame clones and leaves out a portion. V and J calls plus clone size are reproduced from that table; the DNA served to infer D and trimming. The profile shows about 270,000 clones, about 87% of them singletons. The rearrangement links TRBV7-9 to TRBJ2-1; possibly TRBD2 for D (6 bases). The origin of this receptor is a woman aged 50 to 65 who had recovered from COVID-19. Input material: PBMCs or T cells enriched from blood (not recorded which). CDR3 coding DNA: TGTGCCAGCAGCTTAGAGGAATGGCGGGACCACAATGAGCAGTTCTTC. Residues: CASSLEEWRDHNEQFF.